A selection of T cell receptor beta chains follows, all from one sample in a study of T cells in Graves' hyperthyroidism and ophthalmopathy. TCRdb ran MiXCR on the multiplex PCR reads and lists one entry per CDR3 protein. The sample lists about 270,000 distinct CDR3 sequences, approximately 21% occurring once. The sequencing input was blood. The receptors originated from a man aged 25 to 40 with Graves' ophthalmopathy. CDR3s include the opening cysteine and the closing phenylalanine or tryptophan. The D gene is left open where the match is weak. Part of the rows lack a size; the others show once, few, many or a class for expanded clones.

v_call,d_call,clone_size,j_call,cdr3_nt,cdr3_aa
TRBV5-1,NA,many,TRBJ1-1,TGCGCCAGCAGCTTGTTGGCCGAAGGCACTGAAGCTTTCTTT,CASSLLAEGTEAFF
TRBV6-1,NA,few,TRBJ2-5,TGTGCCAGCAGCCCCTTGGGGGCCCGAGAGACCCAGTACTTC,CASSPLGARETQYF
TRBV13,NA,many,TRBJ2-7,TGTGCCAGCCGAGAAACGGCAGTAGCGCACGAGCAGTACTTC,CASRETAVAHEQYF
TRBV27,NA,few,TRBJ1-5,TGTGCCAGCAGTTTTGTTCTGGGGCAGCGCAATCAGCCCCAGCATTTT,CASSFVLGQRNQPQHF
TRBV6-9,NA,few,TRBJ2-1,TGTGCCAGCAGTTTGGGGCGCTCTTTCTACAATGAGCAGTTCTTC,CASSLGRSFYNEQFF
TRBV12-3/TRBV12-4,NA,many,TRBJ1-1,TGTGCCAGCAGTTTAGTGGGACCGGTGAACACTGAAGCTTTCTTT,CASSLVGPVNTEAFF
TRBV7-2,TRBD1,few,TRBJ1-5,TGTGCCAGCAGCTCGATGGACAGGGTAGGTCAGCCCCAGCATTTT,CASSSMDRVGQPQHF
TRBV5-8,TRBD1,many,TRBJ2-7,TGTGCCAGCAGCGCGGGACAGGGATCCTACGAGCAGTACTTC,CASSAGQGSYEQYF
TRBV11-3,TRBD2,NA,TRBJ2-5,TGTGCCAGCAGCTTCCGGACTAGCGGCCAAGAGACCCAGTACTTC,CASSFRTSGQETQYF
TRBV18,NA,many,TRBJ2-5,TGTGCCAGCTCACCTCGCGTCATGGAGACCCAGTACTTC,CASSPRVMETQYF
TRBV24-1,NA,many,TRBJ1-2,TGTGCCACCAGTGAGAACCGCCGGGGGGCTGGCTACACCTTC,CATSENRRGAGYTF
TRBV20-1,NA,NA,TRBJ2-4,TGCAGTGCTAGGGGCCTGTCCAAAAACATTCAGTACTTC,CSARGLSKNIQYF
TRBV20-1,NA,NA,TRBJ2-2,TGCAGTGCTAGAACGGGTGGCACCGGGGAGCTGTTTTTT,CSARTGGTGELFF
TRBV6-1,NA,few,TRBJ2-7,TGTGCCAGCAGTCCACCCTCGTGGGCCTACGAGCAGTACTTC,CASSPPSWAYEQYF
TRBV20-1,NA,NA,TRBJ2-5,TGCAGTGCTGCCGGCCTGTACCAAGAGACCCAGTACTTC,CSAAGLYQETQYF
TRBV6-1,NA,NA,TRBJ1-2,TGTGCCAGCAGTGAATTAGGGAACCACGACGGCTACACCTTC,CASSELGNHDGYTF
TRBV10-2,NA,NA,TRBJ1-6,TGCGCCAGCAGTGGTGCGGGACTTACCCACTTT,CASSGAGLTHF
TRBV5-8,TRBD2,many,TRBJ2-5,TGTGCCAGCAGCCCCCGCCGGGAGGGGGGGGTCCAGTACTTC,CASSPRREGGVQYF
TRBV11-1,TRBD1,few,TRBJ2-1,TGTGCCAGCAGGTATACAGGGGTGGGATCCTACAATGAGCAGTTCTTC,CASRYTGVGSYNEQFF
TRBV29-1,NA,NA,TRBJ2-7,TGCAGCGTTGAGGACACCTACAATGAGCAGTACTTC,CSVEDTYNEQYF
TRBV20-1,TRBD2,NA,TRBJ2-1,TGCAGTGCTCAGCTAGCGGGAGGGCCAGGCACCTACAATGAGCAGTTCTTC,CSAQLAGGPGTYNEQFF
TRBV11-2,TRBD1,NA,TRBJ1-5,TGTGCCAGCAGCCAAGATGGGGACAGGGTAGGCAATCAGCCCCAGCATTTT,CASSQDGDRVGNQPQHF
TRBV11-2,NA,many,TRBJ2-7,TGTGCCAGCAGCTTAGATGTGGCCATAACCTACGAGCAGTACTTC,CASSLDVAITYEQYF
TRBV30,NA,NA,TRBJ2-5,TGTGCCTGGAGTGAAGGGGAAGAGACCCAGTACTTC,CAWSEGEETQYF